The source of this TCR beta chain is a study of blood T cell repertoires in COVID-19. Authors' data handling: Amplified reference gene primers provided the basis for estimating nucleated cell counts. TCRdb's table, derived via immunoSEQ multiplex PCR, lists solely in-frame clones and lacks some. The V and J calls and the clone size are those of that table, but D and trimming were determined from the DNA. Of hundreds of thousands of clones in the sample, 86% are singletons; the top ten hold 2% to 2.5%. This clone was seen a few times. Germline lookup yields CDR1 SGHTA and CDR2 FQGNSA. The CDR3 extends over 13 amino acids. Trimming at V came to 5 bases and at J to 12 bases, leaving 9 bases not matched to a gene.

The source of this sequence is a woman between 45 and 60 years old who had recovered from COVID-19. This chain links TRBV7-2 with TRBJ2-1, with TRBD2 identical over 8 bases. The sample was PBMCs or T cells enriched from blood (not recorded which). The CDR3 loop reads CASSNSGNMWQFF. The CDR3 DNA reads TGTGCCAGCAGCAATAGCGGGAATATGTGGCAGTTCTTC.